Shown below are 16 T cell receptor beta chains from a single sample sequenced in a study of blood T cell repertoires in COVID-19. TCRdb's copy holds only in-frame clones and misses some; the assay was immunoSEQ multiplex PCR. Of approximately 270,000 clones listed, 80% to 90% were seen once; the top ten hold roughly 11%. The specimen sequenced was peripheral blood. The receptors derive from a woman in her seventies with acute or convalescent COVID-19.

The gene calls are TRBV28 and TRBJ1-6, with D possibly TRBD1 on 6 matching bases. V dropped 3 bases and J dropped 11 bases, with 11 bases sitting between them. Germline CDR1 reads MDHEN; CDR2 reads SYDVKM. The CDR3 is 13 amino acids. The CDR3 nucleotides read TGTGCCAGCAGTTTTCAGGGGTTGACACCCCTCCACTTT. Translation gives CASSFQGLTPLHF.

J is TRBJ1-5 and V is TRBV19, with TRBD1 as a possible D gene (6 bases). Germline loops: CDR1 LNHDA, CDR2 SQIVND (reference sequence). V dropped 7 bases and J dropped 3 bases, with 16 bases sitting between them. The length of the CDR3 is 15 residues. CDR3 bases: TGTGCCAGTACCCCACGGCAGGGGAACAATCAGCCCCAGCATTTT. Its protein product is CASTPRQGNNQPQHF.

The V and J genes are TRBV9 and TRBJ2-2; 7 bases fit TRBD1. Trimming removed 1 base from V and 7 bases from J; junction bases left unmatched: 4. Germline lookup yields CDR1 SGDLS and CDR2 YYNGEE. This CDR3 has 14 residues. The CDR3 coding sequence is TGTGCCAGCAGCGTAAGACAGGGCGGCGGGGAGCTGTTTTTT. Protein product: CASSVRQGGGELFF. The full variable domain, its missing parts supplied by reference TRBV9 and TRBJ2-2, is DSGVTQTPKHLITATGQRVTLRCSPRSGDLSVYWYQQSLDQGLQFLIQYYNGEERAKGNILERFSAQQFPDLHSELNLSSLELGDSALYFCASSVRQGGGELFFGEGSRLTVL.

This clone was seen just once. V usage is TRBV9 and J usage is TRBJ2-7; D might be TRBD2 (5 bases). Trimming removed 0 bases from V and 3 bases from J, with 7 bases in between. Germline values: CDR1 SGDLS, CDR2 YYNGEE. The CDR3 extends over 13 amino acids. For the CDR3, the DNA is TGTGCCAGCAGCGTAGACGGAGGCTACGAGCAGTACTTC. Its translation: CASSVDGGYEQYF.

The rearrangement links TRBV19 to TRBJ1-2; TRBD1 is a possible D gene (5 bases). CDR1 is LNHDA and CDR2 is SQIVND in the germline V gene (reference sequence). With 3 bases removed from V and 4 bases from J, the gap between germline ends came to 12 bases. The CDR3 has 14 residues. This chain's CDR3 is CASSIDSLGYGYTF. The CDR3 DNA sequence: TGTGCCAGTAGTATTGACAGTCTCGGCTATGGCTACACCTTC.

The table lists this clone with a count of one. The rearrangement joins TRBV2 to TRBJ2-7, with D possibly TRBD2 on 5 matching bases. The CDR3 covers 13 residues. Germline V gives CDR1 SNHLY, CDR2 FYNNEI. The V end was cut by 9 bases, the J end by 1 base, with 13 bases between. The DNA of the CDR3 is TGTGCCAGTACTAGGACGGGTTCCTACGAGCAGTACTTC. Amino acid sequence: CASTRTGSYEQYF.

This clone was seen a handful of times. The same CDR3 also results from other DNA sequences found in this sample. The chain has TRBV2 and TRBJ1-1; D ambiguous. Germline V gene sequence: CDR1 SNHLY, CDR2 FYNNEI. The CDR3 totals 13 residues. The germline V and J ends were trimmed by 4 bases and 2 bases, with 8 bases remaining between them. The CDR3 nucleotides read TGTGCCAGCAGTGGACACTTAAACACTGAAGCTTTCTTT. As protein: CASSGHLNTEAFF.

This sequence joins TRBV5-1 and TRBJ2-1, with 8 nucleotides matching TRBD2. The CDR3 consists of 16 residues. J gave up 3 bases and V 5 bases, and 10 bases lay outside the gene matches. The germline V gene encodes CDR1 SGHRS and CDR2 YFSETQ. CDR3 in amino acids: CASRTNAGTSYNEQFF. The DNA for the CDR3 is TGCGCCAGCAGGACAAACGCCGGGACTAGCTACAATGAGCAGTTCTTC.

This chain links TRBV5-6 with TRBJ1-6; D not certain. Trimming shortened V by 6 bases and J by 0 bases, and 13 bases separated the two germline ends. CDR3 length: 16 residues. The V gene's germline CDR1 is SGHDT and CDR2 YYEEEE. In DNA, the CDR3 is TGTGCCAGCACCTCTTCACACCTCTCCTATAATTCACCCCTCCACTTT. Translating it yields CASTSSHLSYNSPLHF.

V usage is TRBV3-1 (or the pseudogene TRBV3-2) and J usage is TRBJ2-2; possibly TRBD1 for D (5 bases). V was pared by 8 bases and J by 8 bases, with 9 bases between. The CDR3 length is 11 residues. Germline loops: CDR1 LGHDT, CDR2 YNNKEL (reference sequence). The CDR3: CASARTGELFF. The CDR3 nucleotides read TGTGCCAGCGCCCGGACAGGGGAGCTGTTTTTT.

In DNA, the CDR3 is TGTGCCAGTAGTATCTTTTCCTCGGGTGAGACCCAGTACTTC. Amino acid sequence: CASSIFSSGETQYF. The chain couples TRBV19 to TRBJ2-5; D ambiguous. V lost 3 bases, J lost 5 bases, and 13 bases lay in between. The CDR3 sequence is 14 residues long. Germline loops: CDR1 LNHDA, CDR2 SQIVND (reference sequence).

The CDR3 loop is CASSSPQRNYEQYF. Written as DNA, the CDR3 is TGCGCCAGCAGCAGCCCCCAAAGAAACTACGAGCAGTACTTC. The gene calls are TRBV4-1 and TRBJ2-7, with unresolved D. The germline V and J ends were trimmed by 5 bases and 3 bases, with 14 bases remaining between them. Germline V gives CDR1 MGHRA, CDR2 YSYEKL. The CDR3 is 14 amino acids.

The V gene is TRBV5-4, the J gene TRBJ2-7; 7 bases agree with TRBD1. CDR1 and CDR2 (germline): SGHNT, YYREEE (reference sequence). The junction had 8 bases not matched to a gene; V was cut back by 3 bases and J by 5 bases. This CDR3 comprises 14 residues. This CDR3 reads CASSWDSQRNEQYF. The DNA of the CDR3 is TGTGCCAGCAGCTGGGACAGTCAGCGGAACGAGCAGTACTTC. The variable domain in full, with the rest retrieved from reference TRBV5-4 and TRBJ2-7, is ETGVTQSPTHLIKTRGQQVTLRCSSQSGHNTVSWYQQALGQGPQFIFQYYREEENGRGNFPPRFSGLQFPNYSSELNVNALELDDSALYLCASSWDSQRNEQYFGPGTRLTVT.

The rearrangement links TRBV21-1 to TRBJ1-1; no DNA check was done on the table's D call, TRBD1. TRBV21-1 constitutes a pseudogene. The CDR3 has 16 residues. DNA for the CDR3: TGTGCCAGCAGCAGAGAGCCGGGACAGATGAACACTGAAGCTTTCTTT. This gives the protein CASSREPGQMNTEAFF.

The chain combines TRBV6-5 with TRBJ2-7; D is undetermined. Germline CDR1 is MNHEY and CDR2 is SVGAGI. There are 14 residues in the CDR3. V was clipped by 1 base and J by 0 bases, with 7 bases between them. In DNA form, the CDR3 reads TGTGCCAGCAGTTACTTCCTCGGCTCCTACGAGCAGTACTTC. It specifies CASSYFLGSYEQYF.

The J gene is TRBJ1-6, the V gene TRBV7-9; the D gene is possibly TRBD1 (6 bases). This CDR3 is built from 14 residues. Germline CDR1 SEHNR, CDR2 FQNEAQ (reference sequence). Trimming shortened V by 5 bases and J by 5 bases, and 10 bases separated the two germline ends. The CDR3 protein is CASSTGRNNSPLHF. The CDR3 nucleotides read TGTGCCAGCAGCACAGGGCGCAATAATTCACCCCTCCACTTT.